The 17 T cell receptor beta chains reported below all come from one sample, sequenced in a study of blood T cells in healthy people across ages. A J-beta primer mix and a sample-barcoded 5' primer were used in a second PCR of roughly 6 to 11 cycles. MiXCR, applied by TCRdb to the 5' RACE reads, yields one record per CDR3 protein. This sample has more than 900,000 distinct CDR3 sequences, with almost 25% found just once. The data were also submitted as part of a second study, on T cells of mothers and their children.

Sequenced input: blood. Receptors were obtained from a girl aged 2 to 9 in good health.

The gene calls are TRBV20-1 and TRBJ2-3; TRBD2 matches 9 bases. In germline, CDR1 is DFQATT, CDR2 SNEGSKA (reference sequence). Trimming at V came to 6 bases and at J to 6 bases, leaving 10 bases not matched to a gene. This CDR3 has 14 residues. The CDR3 sequence is CSAQAGGLRDTQYF. CDR3 sequence (DNA): TGCAGTGCCCAAGCGGGAGGTCTGCGGGATACGCAGTATTTT.

V usage is TRBV3-1 and J usage is TRBJ1-1; TRBD1 matches at 7 bases. Germline-derived CDR1 and CDR2 are LGHDT and YNNKEL (reference sequence). Germline trimming cut 4 bases from V and 6 bases from J; bases unmatched to any gene: 8. This CDR3 has 14 residues. DNA of the CDR3: TGTGCCAGCAGCCCGACCGGGACAGTCTCTGAAGCTTTCTTT. This codes for CASSPTGTVSEAFF.

This clonotype was observed a handful of times. The chain is built from TRBV20-1 and TRBJ2-7, with D perhaps matching TRBD2 (6 bases). Looked up from germline, CDR1 is DFQATT and CDR2 is SNEGSKA (reference sequence). The CDR3 totals 16 residues. V was shortened by 3 bases and J by 5 bases, with 23 bases between the two germline ends. The CDR3 DNA is TGCAGTGCTAGTGGGGGGAAGCTTTCCTACGGTAACGAGCAGTACTTC. Encoded protein: CSASGGKLSYGNEQYF.

The chain uses TRBV4-3 and TRBJ2-5; no clear D gene. Gene TRBJ2-7 matches the end of the DNA better, so the J call may be wrong. The CDR3 spans 14 residues. CDR1 and CDR2 (germline): LGHNA, YSLEER. The CDR3 here is CASSQRARLYEQYF. Written as DNA, the CDR3 is TGCGCCAGCAGCCAAAGGGCACGCCTTTACGAGCAGTACTTC.

V and J are TRBV7-8 and TRBJ2-3; D may correspond to TRBD1 or TRBD2 (5 bases each). The CDR3 runs 16 residues. The V end was cut by 4 bases, the J end by 1 base, with 15 bases between. The germline CDR1 and CDR2 sequences are SGHVS and FQNEAQ. The CDR3 bases are TGTGCCAGCAGCTACTCATGGGGGAGTGGCACAGATACGCAGTATTTT. It is translated as CASSYSWGSGTDTQYF.

This clonotype was counted only a few times. V and J are TRBV7-2 and TRBJ1-5, with TRBD1 as a possible D gene (6 bases). Germline-derived CDR1 and CDR2 are SGHTA and FQGNSA. This CDR3 is 14 amino acids long. V lost 2 bases to trimming and J lost 6 bases, with 11 bases between them. CDR3 protein: CASSLPQGGQPQHF. The CDR3, as DNA: TGTGCCAGCAGCTTACCACAGGGCGGTCAGCCCCAGCATTTT.

The table lists this clonotype with a few counts. CDR3 DNA sequence: TGTGCCAGCAGCTCATTCGGCGGGCAGTACAATGAGCAGTTCTTC. It specifies CASSSFGGQYNEQFF. This chain connects TRBV7-2 to TRBJ2-1; the D gene is possibly TRBD2 (5 bases). The germline V and J ends were trimmed by 4 bases and 4 bases, with 14 bases remaining between them. This CDR3 contains 15 residues. Germline-derived CDR1 and CDR2 are SGHTA and FQGNSA.

This clonotype was recorded a few times. A junction end diverges from the germline sequence, so it may reflect a read error. The V and J genes are TRBV25-1 and TRBJ2-2; no firm D call. Germline V gene lookup returns CDR1 MGHDK and CDR2 SYGVNS. The CDR3 runs 11 residues. DNA for the CDR3: TGTACCAGCAAGGGCACCGGGGAGCTGTTTTTT. Its protein product is CTSKGTGELFF.

The rearrangement links TRBV6-2 or TRBV6-3 to TRBJ2-7; 8 nucleotides agree with TRBD2. Germline CDR1 is MNHEY and CDR2 is SVGEGT. Unmatched junction bases numbered 12, after V lost 3 bases and J lost 5 bases. This CDR3 is 16 amino acids long. The CDR3 loop reads CASSYSRSGSSDEQYF. The CDR3 nucleotides are TGTGCCAGCAGTTATTCTCGAAGCGGGAGTTCCGACGAGCAGTACTTC.

This clonotype showed up just a few times. V gene TRBV2 combines with J gene TRBJ1-4, with 11 bases lining up with TRBD1. Germline V gene data show CDR1 as SNHLY and CDR2 as FYNNEI. The V gene end was trimmed by 5 bases and the J gene end by 7 bases; junction bases not matched to a gene: 3. The CDR3 spans 14 residues. The CDR3 region is CASSPGQGVEKLFF. CDR3 coding DNA: TGTGCCAGCAGTCCGGGACAGGGGGTTGAAAAACTGTTTTTT.

This rearrangement joins TRBV29-1 to TRBJ2-1, with a tentative D call TRBD2 (5 bases). Germline V gene lookup returns CDR1 SQVTM and CDR2 ANQGSEA. V was shortened by 1 base and J by 6 bases, with 16 bases between the two germline ends. The CDR3 has 15 amino acids. CDR3 amino acids: CSVEGERPLGNEQFF. The CDR3 DNA is TGCAGCGTTGAAGGGGAGAGGCCTTTGGGCAATGAGCAGTTCTTC.

The table lists this clonotype with a few counts. This sequence joins TRBV28 and TRBJ2-5; D uncertain. Per germline, CDR1 MDHEN and CDR2 SYDVKM. This CDR3 region has 14 residues. V was clipped by 7 bases and J by 2 bases, with 14 bases between them. The CDR3 loop reads CASKFKGKQETQYF. The CDR3 DNA reads as TGTGCCAGCAAGTTCAAGGGTAAACAAGAGACCCAGTACTTC.

This sequence joins TRBV6-2 or TRBV6-3 and TRBJ2-1, with D hard to call. The CDR3 has 11 residues. Trimming cost V 2 bases and J 8 bases, with 4 bases left between them. Germline V gives CDR1 MNHEY, CDR2 SVGEGT. In DNA, the CDR3 is TGTGCCAGCAGTTACCCCCATGAGCAGTTCTTC. This gives the protein CASSYPHEQFF.

The V call is TRBV5-1, the J call TRBJ2-1; D tentatively fits TRBD1 or TRBD2 (5 bases each). Trimming removed 0 bases from V and 3 bases from J, with 13 bases in between. This CDR3 spans 16 amino acids. CDR1 is SGHRS and CDR2 is YFSETQ in the germline V gene. CDR3 DNA sequence: TGCGCCAGCAGCTTGGCGGGACCAACCGACTACAATGAGCAGTTCTTC. Its protein product is CASSLAGPTDYNEQFF.

The chain uses TRBV20-1 and TRBJ2-2; D is unresolved. Trimming took 5 bases from V and 2 from J, leaving 12 bases between them. Per germline, CDR1 DFQATT and CDR2 SNEGSKA (reference sequence). The CDR3 sequence is 14 residues long. CDR3 sequence (DNA): TGCAGTGCTCTAAATACACTAAACACCGGGGAGCTGTTTTTT. Amino acid sequence: CSALNTLNTGELFF.

In this sample, this clonotype turned up a few times. The chain recombines TRBV9 with TRBJ1-4, with unresolved D. Looked up from germline, CDR1 is SGDLS and CDR2 is YYNGEE. This CDR3 has 17 residues. The V end lost 0 bases, the J end lost 0 bases, and 12 bases lay between the germline ends. The CDR3 loop reads CASSVEGSEATNEKLFF. The CDR3 DNA follows: TGTGCCAGCAGCGTAGAAGGGTCAGAGGCAACTAATGAAAAACTGTTTTTT.

This clonotype has more than one count but fewer than ten. The chain employs TRBV9 and TRBJ2-7; 9 bases line up with TRBD2. V shed 4 bases, J shed 0 bases, and the junction held 5 bases outside the gene matches. This CDR3 is built from 15 residues. The germline gives CDR1 SGDLS, CDR2 YYNGEE. Written as DNA, the CDR3 is TGTGCCAGCAGCTCTAGCGGGACAAACTCCTACGAGCAGTACTTC. Its protein is CASSSSGTNSYEQYF.